The present entry profiles one T cell receptor (beta chain) with its context. What this receptor recognizes is not known. No much larger clone exists at a distance of one base, and base qualities are not known. The data were taken from a study of T cell responses to AZD1222 COVID-19 vaccine (dated by TCRdb to the early 2020s). Context from the whole study: AZD1222 recipients whose second dose came at about 4 weeks and those whose second dose came at about 12 weeks were combined into one group, since spike-specific TCR depth and breadth did not differ between the two schedules. TCR sequencing covered fewer than 250 trial participants: about 210 given two doses of AZD1222 and 26 given two doses of MenACWY control vaccine. Trial participants were enrolled into age subgroups of 18-55, 56-69 and 70-plus years, which contained about 150, 28 and 57 TCR-sequenced participants, respectively.

The CDR3 regions of human TCRbeta chains were analyzed by immunosequencing. The study's processing was this. Repertoire TCRs were checked for matches against a reference library of SARS-CoV-2-specific TCRs that had been generated using the MIRA antigen-specificity platform. Breadth meant the fraction of unique TCRs that were SARS-CoV-2-associated, whereas depth meant the fraction of total T cells that were SARS-CoV-2-associated. Each spike-specific TCR was assigned to its reactive spike region and to a CD4 or CD8 class using the MIRA data. Log10-transformed breadth and depth values were compared by one-way ANOVA with Sidak's multiple comparisons tests. Drawn from immuneACCESS, this table holds only the in-frame rearrangements with V and J called that TCRdb kept. Clones are partly lost; checked studies trace under half to an unresolved V gene and leave the rest unexplained. V and J calls and clone size are copied from that table; D and trimming were computed from the DNA. Within this sample are some 200,000 clones, with under 95% of them counted one time only. The ten largest clones take up 0.95% to 1% of the sample.

Based on the germline V gene, the CDR1 and CDR2 sequences are MNHEY and SVGEGT. The CDR3 contains 15 residues, cysteine and phenylalanine counted. CDR3 DNA only is kept here, 45 bases in frame from base 1. V trim: 4 bases; J trim: 2 bases; unmatched bases: 7. The time point label on this specimen signifies: baseline before first vaccination. Vaccinee samples were obtained from the UK trials COV001 and COV002, which included a single-blind randomized controlled phase 2/3 trial of AZD1222 (ChAdOx1 nCoV-19) in healthy adults. For TCRbeta chain sequencing, PBMC samples were collected from trial participants at day 0 and at day 28 after the second dose. Broad study findings and their caveats: The whole spike protein was spanned by vaccine-associated CD4 TCRs, and dominant responses were seen in regions 160-218 and 743-854. Reportedly, close to half of the unique spike-specific TCRs recognized epitopes lying outside the regions that are mutated in the B.1.351 and B.1.1.7 variants. Only five to seven AZD1222 recipients were SARS-CoV-2 seropositive at baseline, limiting conclusions about previously exposed vaccinees. In the small 56-69-year group, the increase in depth fell short of significance, most likely because of low power. Because no day 14 peak-response samples were available, repertoires were characterized only after the peak T cell response. A significant rise in spike-specific TCR breadth and depth was observed after two AZD1222 doses relative to day 0 and relative to MenACWY recipients. Participants were mostly white British and included more females than males, and it was suggested by the authors that clonal diversity may have been underestimated.

The sequence was collected from an adult in good health. The chain is assembled from TRBV6-2 or TRBV6-3 and TRBJ2-7, and TRBD2 matches 8 of the central bases. This specimen consisted of peripheral blood, obtained on day 0 of AZD1222 vaccination. The nucleotide sequence reads TGTGCCAGCAGTTTATCGACTAGCGCGGCCTACGAGCAGTACTTC. The translation is CASSLSTSAAYEQYF.